Sequencing of this T cell receptor beta chain was carried out in a study of blood T cell repertoires in COVID-19. Study details: The analysed material was cDNA or gDNA that came from T cells, B-cell-depleted T cells, or PBMCs.

V was cut by 2 bases and J by 2 bases, with 8 bases left in between. From germline, CDR1 is SGDLS and CDR2 YYNGEE. The CDR3 runs 14 residues. The repertoire was sequenced with immunoSEQ multiplex PCR; TCRdb's copy has only in-frame clones and lacks some. In the table there are 240,000 or so clones, approximately 90% of which are singletons. Participants were placed into cohorts based on the clinical history they reported. Before they entered the study, exposed participants had met a COVID-19 case within 2 weeks. The J gene is TRBJ1-5, the V gene TRBV9; unclear D gene. The receptor's source is a man aged 50-59 years who had been exposed to COVID-19. Sequences were obtained from PBMCs or T cells enriched from blood (not recorded which). The CDR3 reads CASSVTEGNQPQHF. The CDR3, as DNA: TGTGCCAGCAGCGTCACTGAGGGCAATCAGCCCCAGCATTTT. Combining the CDR3 with reference TRBV9 and TRBJ1-5 gives the whole variable domain DSGVTQTPKHLITATGQRVTLRCSPRSGDLSVYWYQQSLDQGLQFLIQYYNGEERAKGNILERFSAQQFPDLHSELNLSSLELGDSALYFCASSVTEGNQPQHFGDGTRLSIL.